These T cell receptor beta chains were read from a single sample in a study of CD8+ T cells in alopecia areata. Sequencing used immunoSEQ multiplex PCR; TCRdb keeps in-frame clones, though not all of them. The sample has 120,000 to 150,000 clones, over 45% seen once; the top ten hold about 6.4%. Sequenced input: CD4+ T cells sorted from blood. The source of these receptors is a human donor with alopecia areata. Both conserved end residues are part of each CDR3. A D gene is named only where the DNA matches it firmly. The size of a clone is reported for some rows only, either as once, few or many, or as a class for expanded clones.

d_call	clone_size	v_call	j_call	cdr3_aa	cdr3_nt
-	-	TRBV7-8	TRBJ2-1	CASSSRRGTGYNEQFF	TGTGCCAGCAGCTCCCGCAGGGGAACCGGCTACAATGAGCAGTTCTTC
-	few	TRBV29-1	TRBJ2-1	CSVEGPGGLYEQFF	TGCAGCGTTGAAGGTCCAGGGGGGCTCTATGAGCAGTTCTTC
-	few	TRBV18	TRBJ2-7	CASSPITGSHYEQYF	TGTGCCAGCTCACCAATAACGGGATCCCACTACGAGCAGTACTTC
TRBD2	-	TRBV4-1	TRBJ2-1	CASSQDSGLAGFF	TGCGCCAGCAGCCAAGATTCGGGACTAGCGGGGTTCTTC
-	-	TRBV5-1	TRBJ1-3	CASRMQTSGNTIYF	TGCGCCAGCAGAATGCAGACCTCTGGAAACACCATATATTTT
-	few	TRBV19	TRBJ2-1	CASIWGNEQFF	TGTGCCAGTATTTGGGGGAATGAGCAGTTCTTC
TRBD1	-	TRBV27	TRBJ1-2	CASSLSGFMDRDYGYTF	TGTGCCAGCAGTTTATCTGGTTTCATGGACAGGGACTATGGCTACACCTTC
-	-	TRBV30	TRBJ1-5	CAWSNKGLQPQHF	TGTGCCTGGAGTAATAAGGGGTTGCAGCCCCAGCATTTT
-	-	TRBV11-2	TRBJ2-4	CASRSLAKNIQYF	TGTGCCAGCAGATCCTTAGCCAAAAACATTCAGTACTTC
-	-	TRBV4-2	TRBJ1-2	CASSKYRETNYGYTF	TGTGCCAGCAGCAAATACAGGGAAACTAACTATGGCTACACCTTC
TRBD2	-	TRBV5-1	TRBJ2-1	CASSSTSGPASVQFF	TGCGCCAGCAGCTCCACTAGCGGACCGGCCTCGGTGCAGTTCTTC
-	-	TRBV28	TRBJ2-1	CASSLYEGEQFF	TGTGCCAGCAGTTTATACGAGGGTGAGCAGTTCTTC
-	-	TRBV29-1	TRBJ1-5	CSVGGGGNQPQHF	TGCAGCGTTGGAGGGGGGGGAAATCAGCCCCAGCATTTT
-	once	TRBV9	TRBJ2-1	CASSGSGTVYNEQFF	TGTGCCAGCAGCGGCTCCGGGACCGTTTACAATGAGCAGTTCTTC
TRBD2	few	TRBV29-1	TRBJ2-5	CSGGGFAAQETQYF	TGCAGCGGGGGGGGTTTTGCGGCTCAAGAGACCCAGTACTTC
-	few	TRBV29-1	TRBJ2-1	CSGRGRGDYNEQFF	TGCAGCGGAAGGGGGAGGGGGGACTACAATGAGCAGTTCTTC
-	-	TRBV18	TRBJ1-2	CASSPQGIGYTF	TGTGCCAGCTCACCGCAGGGAATCGGCTACACCTTC
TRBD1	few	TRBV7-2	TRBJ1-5	CASSVSGQGSQPQHF	TGTGCCAGCAGCGTTTCGGGACAGGGGTCTCAGCCCCAGCATTTT
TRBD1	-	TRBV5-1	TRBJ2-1	CASSRTGQGAGNEQFF	TGCGCCAGCAGCCGAACCGGACAGGGGGCGGGCAATGAGCAGTTCTTC